This T cell receptor beta chain derives from a study of T cell changes during pregnancy in multiple sclerosis. The repertoire was sequenced with immunoSEQ multiplex PCR; TCRdb's copy has only in-frame clones and lacks some. This sample has about 40,000 clones; roughly 88% occur once, and the top ten carry over 4%. This CDR3 comprises 19 residues. After removal of 4 bases from V and 1 base from J, the junction contained 16 bases not matched to a gene. In germline, CDR1 is WSHSY, CDR2 SAAADI. The sequencing used peripheral blood, collected in the first trimester of pregnancy. The TCR sequence derives from a female donor in good health, enrolled as a control in a pregnancy study. The chain is built from TRBV10-2 and TRBJ2-3; 8 bases agree with TRBD2. The CDR3 DNA follows: TGCGCCAGCAGTGGCCCTCTGCGGGAGGTCAAACGCGGCACAGATACGCAGTATTTT. Its translation is CASSGPLREVKRGTDTQYF.